This T cell receptor (beta chain) appears in the sequencing data of a study of identical twins. General study results and limits: Insertions were reduced in abundant cord blood beta clonotypes but not in memory repertoires. Weaker excess twin sharing was seen among beta out-of-frame sequences.

MiXCR was run by TCRdb on the 5' RACE reads, yielding one entry per CDR3 protein. The table shows some 900,000 distinct CDR3 sequences, with around an eighth occurring only once. Notes on this clonotype: The antigen is not known.

V was pared by 10 bases and J by 4 bases, with 13 bases between. The CDR3 sequence is 12 residues long. Germline CDR1 is SGHTA and CDR2 is FQGNSA. These data were also reused for a study on yellow fever vaccine responses in identical twins. From that second work: Convergence reportedly seemed to mark part of the twins' vaccine T cell response, with personalization marking the rest.

The source of this sequence is a woman aged 18-29 years in good health. The sample was PBMCs. The chain is built from TRBV7-2 and TRBJ2-5; no definite D call. DNA of the CDR3: TGTGCCATACAGAGGTCTCTAGAGACCCAGTACTTC. It translates to CAIQRSLETQYF. Together with reference TRBV7-2 and TRBJ2-5, the CDR3 gives the full variable domain: GAGVSQSPSNKVTEKGKDVELRCDPISGHTALYWYRQSLGQGLEFLIYFQGNSAPDKSGLPSDRFSAERTGGSVSTLTIQRTQQEDSAVYLCAIQRSLETQYFGPGTRLLVL.